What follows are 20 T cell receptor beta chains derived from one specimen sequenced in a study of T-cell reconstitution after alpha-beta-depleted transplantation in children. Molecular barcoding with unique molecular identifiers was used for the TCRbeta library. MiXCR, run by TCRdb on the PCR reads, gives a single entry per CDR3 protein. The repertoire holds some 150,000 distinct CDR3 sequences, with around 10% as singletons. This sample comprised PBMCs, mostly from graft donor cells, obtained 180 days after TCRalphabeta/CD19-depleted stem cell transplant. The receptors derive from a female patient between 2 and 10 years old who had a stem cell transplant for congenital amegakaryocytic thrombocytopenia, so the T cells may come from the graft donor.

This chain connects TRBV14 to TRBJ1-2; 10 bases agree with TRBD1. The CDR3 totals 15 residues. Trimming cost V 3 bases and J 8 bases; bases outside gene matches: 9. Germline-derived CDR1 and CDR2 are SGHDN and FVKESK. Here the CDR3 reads CASSQPGTGVRGYTF. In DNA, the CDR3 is TGTGCCAGCAGCCAGCCCGGGACAGGGGTCCGGGGCTACACCTTC.

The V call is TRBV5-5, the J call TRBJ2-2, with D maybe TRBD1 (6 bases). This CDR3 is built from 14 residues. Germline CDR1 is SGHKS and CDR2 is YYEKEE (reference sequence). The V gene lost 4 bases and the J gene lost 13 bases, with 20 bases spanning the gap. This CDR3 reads CASSQGQICWVLFF. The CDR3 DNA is TGTGCCAGCAGCCAGGGGCAGATCTGCTGGGTGCTGTTTTTT.

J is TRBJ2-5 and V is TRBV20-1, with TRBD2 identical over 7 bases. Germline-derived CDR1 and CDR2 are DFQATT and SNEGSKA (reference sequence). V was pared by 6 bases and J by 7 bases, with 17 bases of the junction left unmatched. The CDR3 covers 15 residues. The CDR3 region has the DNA TGCAGTGCCCATTCGGACCTAGCGGTTGTTGGGACCCAGTACTTC. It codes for CSAHSDLAVVGTQYF.

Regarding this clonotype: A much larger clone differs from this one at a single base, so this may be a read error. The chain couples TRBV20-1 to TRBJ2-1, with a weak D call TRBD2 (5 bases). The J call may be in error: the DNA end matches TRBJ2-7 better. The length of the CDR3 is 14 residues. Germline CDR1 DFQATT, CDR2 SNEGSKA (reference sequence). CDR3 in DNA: TGCAGTGCTACACCGGGAAACTATGGGGATGAGCAGTACTTC. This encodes CSATPGNYGDEQYF.

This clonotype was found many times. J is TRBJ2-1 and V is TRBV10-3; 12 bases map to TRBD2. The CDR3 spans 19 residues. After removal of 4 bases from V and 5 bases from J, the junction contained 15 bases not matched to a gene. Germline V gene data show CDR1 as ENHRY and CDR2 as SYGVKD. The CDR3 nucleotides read TGTGCCATCAGTGTACTGGGGCTAGCGGGAGGGACTATTCACAATGAGCAGTTCTTC. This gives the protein CAISVLGLAGGTIHNEQFF.

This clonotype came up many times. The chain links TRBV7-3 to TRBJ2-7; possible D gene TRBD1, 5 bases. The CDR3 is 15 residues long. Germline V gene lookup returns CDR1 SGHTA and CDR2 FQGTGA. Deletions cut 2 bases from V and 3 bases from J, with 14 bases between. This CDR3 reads CASSLDSGPGYEQYF. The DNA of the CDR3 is TGTGCCAGCAGCTTAGATTCAGGGCCGGGCTACGAGCAGTACTTC.

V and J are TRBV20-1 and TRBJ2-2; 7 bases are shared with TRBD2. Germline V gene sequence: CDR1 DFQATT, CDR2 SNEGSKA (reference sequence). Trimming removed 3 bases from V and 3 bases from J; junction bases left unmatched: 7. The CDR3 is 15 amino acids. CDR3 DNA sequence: TGCAGTGCTAGCCAATATAGCGGGCACACCGGGGAGCTGTTTTTT. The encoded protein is CSASQYSGHTGELFF.

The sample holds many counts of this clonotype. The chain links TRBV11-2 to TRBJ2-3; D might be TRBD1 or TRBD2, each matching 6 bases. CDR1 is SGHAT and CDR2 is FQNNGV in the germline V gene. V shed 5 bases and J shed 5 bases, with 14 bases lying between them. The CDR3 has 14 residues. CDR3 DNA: TGTGCCAGCAGCCCGTGGGGGCGGGGAGATACGCAGTATTTT. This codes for CASSPWGRGDTQYF.

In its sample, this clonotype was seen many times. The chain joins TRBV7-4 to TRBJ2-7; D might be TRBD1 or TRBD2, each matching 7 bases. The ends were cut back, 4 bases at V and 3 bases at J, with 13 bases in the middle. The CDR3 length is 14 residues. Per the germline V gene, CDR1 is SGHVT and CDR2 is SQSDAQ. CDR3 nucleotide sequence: TGTGCCAGCAGCTCGGGGGGACAGAGCTACGAGCAGTACTTC. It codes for CASSSGGQSYEQYF.

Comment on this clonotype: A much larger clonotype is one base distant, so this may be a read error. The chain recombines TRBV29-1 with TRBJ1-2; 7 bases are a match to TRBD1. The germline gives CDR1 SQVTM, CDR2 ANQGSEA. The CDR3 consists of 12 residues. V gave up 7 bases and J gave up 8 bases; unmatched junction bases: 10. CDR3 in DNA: TGCAGCGACAAAGGACAGGTGCTGGGCTACACCTTC. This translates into CSDKGQVLGYTF.

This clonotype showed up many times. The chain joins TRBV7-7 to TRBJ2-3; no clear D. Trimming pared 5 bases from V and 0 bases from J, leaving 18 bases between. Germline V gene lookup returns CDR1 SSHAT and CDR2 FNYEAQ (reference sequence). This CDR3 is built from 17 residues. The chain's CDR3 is CASSPSVATSSTDTQYF. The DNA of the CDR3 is TGTGCCAGCAGCCCCAGCGTCGCTACTTCTAGCACAGATACGCAGTATTTT.

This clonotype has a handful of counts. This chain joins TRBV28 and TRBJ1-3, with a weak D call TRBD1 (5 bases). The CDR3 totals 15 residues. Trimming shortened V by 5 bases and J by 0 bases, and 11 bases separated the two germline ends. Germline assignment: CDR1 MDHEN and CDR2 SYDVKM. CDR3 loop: CASSKPGPSGNTIYF. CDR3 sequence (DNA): TGTGCCAGCAGTAAACCGGGGCCCTCTGGAAACACCATATATTTT.

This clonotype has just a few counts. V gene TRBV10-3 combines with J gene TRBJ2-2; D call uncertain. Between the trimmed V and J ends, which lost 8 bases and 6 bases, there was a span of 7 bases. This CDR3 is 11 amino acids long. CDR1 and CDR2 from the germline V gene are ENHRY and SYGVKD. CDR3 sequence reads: CAIRSAGELFF. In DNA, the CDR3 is TGTGCCATCCGGAGTGCCGGGGAGCTGTTTTTT.

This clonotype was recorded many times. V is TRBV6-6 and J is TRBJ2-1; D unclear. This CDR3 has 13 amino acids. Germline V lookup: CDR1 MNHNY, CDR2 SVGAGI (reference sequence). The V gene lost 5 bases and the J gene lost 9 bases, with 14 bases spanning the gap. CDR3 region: CASSPPDRAEQFF. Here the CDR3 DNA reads TGTGCCAGCAGTCCCCCTGACCGGGCTGAGCAGTTCTTC.

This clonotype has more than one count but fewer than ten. The CDR3 sequence is CASRLRDGNEKLFF. The CDR3, as DNA: TGTGCCAGCAGATTAAGGGACGGTAATGAAAAACTGTTTTTT. This sequence joins TRBV7-9 and TRBJ1-4; a possible D gene is TRBD1 (5 bases). V was trimmed by 6 bases and J by 4 bases, leaving 12 bases between them. Germline lookup yields CDR1 SEHNR and CDR2 FQNEAQ (reference sequence). The CDR3 loop spans 14 amino acids.

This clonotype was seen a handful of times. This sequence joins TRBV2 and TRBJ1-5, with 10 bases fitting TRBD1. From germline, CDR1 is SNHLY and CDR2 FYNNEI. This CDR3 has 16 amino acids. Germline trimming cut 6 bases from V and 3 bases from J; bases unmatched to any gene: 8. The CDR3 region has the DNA TGTGCCAGCAGGCGGGACAGGGGAGGGAACAATCAGCCCCAGCATTTT. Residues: CASRRDRGGNNQPQHF.

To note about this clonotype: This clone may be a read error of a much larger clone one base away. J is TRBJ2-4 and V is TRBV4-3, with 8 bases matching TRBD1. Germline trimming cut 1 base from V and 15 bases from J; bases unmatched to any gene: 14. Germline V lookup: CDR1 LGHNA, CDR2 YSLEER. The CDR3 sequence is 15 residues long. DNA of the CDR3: TGCGCCAGCAGCCAAGCTGGGAACCAGGACAGGGTTGTGTACTTC. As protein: CASSQAGNQDRVVYF.

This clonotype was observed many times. The CDR3 region is CASSRTSGLLQETQYF. The CDR3 coding sequence is TGTGCCAGCAGCCGGACTAGCGGCCTCCTCCAAGAGACCCAGTACTTC. V usage is TRBV2 and J usage is TRBJ2-5; 10 bases map to TRBD2. The CDR3 contains 16 residues. Germline assignment: CDR1 SNHLY and CDR2 FYNNEI. Trimming at V came to 6 bases and at J to 1 base, leaving 8 bases not matched to a gene.

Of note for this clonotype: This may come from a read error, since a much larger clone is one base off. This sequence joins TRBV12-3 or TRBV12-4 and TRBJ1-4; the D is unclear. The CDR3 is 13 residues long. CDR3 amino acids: CDSSLFFNEKLFF. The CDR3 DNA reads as TGTGACAGCAGTTTATTCTTCAATGAAAAACTGTTTTTT.

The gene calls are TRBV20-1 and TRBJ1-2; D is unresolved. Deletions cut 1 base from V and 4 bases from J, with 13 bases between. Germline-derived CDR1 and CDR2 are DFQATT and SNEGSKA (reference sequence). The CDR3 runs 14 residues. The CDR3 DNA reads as TGCAGTGCTAGAGCCCCGAGCCAGCGCTATGGCTACACCTTC. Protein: CSARAPSQRYGYTF.